These T cell receptor beta chains were read from a single sample in a study of OX40 agonist ivuxolimab in advanced cancers. Sequencing used immunoSEQ multiplex PCR; TCRdb keeps in-frame clones, though not all of them. Here the sample spans tens of thousands of clones, roughly 87% being singletons. Here the sequenced sample was CD4+ or CD8+ T cells sorted from blood, taken in a trial of the OX40 agonist ivuxolimab. Receptors were obtained from an adult with an advanced solid tumor such as melanoma, head and neck, liver or kidney cancer. Both conserved end residues are part of each CDR3. Each record gives: J gene, V gene, D gene, clone size, CDR3 protein, CDR3 DNA. D genes are given only for firm matches. The size field is filled for only some rows; it gives once, few, many or a size class.

TRBJ1-5 TRBV27 - - CASSLNQPQHF TGTGCCAGCAGTTTAAATCAGCCCCAGCATTTT
TRBJ1-1 TRBV7-2 - - CASSFSRPVRAFF TGTGCCAGCAGCTTTTCTCGTCCAGTACGAGCTTTCTTT
TRBJ1-4 TRBV28 - - CASSRTVRQDEKLFF TGTGCCAGCAGTCGGACAGTCAGGCAGGATGAAAAACTGTTTTTT
TRBJ1-4 TRBV30 TRBD1 once CAWSDPRGGRSEKLFF TGTGCCTGGAGTGACCCCAGGGGGGGGAGGAGTGAAAAACTGTTTTTT
TRBJ2-5 TRBV5-1 TRBD1 once CASSLGTGGRETQYF TGCGCCAGCAGCTTGGGGACAGGGGGACGAGAGACCCAGTACTTC
TRBJ1-5 TRBV4-1 - - CASSPGTGVGGNQPQHF TGCGCCAGCAGCCCGGGGACTGGGGTGGGGGGCAATCAGCCCCAGCATTTT
TRBJ2-1 TRBV9 - - CASSAGGEQFF TGTGCCAGCAGCGCCGGGGGTGAGCAGTTCTTC
TRBJ2-3 TRBV7-2 - - CASSKTRTGDTQYF TGTGCCAGCAGCAAAACTAGAACGGGGGATACGCAGTATTTT
TRBJ2-1 TRBV30 TRBD2 few CAWSVTLAGNEQFF TGTGCCTGGAGTGTAACCCTAGCGGGCAATGAGCAGTTCTTC
TRBJ2-7 TRBV27 - - CASSSDSLYSYEQYF TGTGCCAGCAGTTCAGACAGTTTATACTCCTACGAGCAGTACTTC
TRBJ2-7 TRBV19 - few CACGVQGSYEQYF TGTGCCTGCGGGGTCCAGGGCTCCTACGAGCAGTACTTC
TRBJ2-7 TRBV7-9 TRBD1 - CASSSQGTYEQYF TGTGCCAGCAGCTCACAGGGGACCTACGAGCAGTACTTC
TRBJ1-6 TRBV19 - large CASSIEPSGNSPLHF TGTGCCAGTAGTATAGAACCATCGGGGAATTCACCCCTCCACTTT
TRBJ2-2 TRBV2 TRBD1 - CASTQGVANTGELFF TGTGCCAGCACCCAGGGGGTCGCGAACACCGGGGAGCTGTTTTTT
TRBJ1-5 TRBV2 - - CASSLDRHNQPQHF TGTGCCAGCAGTCTCGACAGGCACAATCAGCCCCAGCATTTT
TRBJ2-1 TRBV14 TRBD2 - CASRSSGSGEKQFF TGTGCCAGCAGGTCTAGCGGGAGCGGTGAGAAGCAGTTCTTC
TRBJ1-6 TRBV28 - - CASSFGSPLHF TGTGCCAGCAGTTTCGGGTCACCCCTCCACTTT
TRBJ2-3 TRBV11-2 - - CASSFPDTQYF TGTGCCAGCAGCTTCCCAGATACGCAGTATTTT
TRBJ2-7 TRBV19 TRBD2 - CASSARSSGTYEQYF TGTGCCAGTAGTGCCCGGTCTAGCGGGACCTACGAGCAGTACTTC
TRBJ1-5 TRBV6-4 - - CASSREMSQPQHF TGTGCCAGCAGTCGGGAGATGAGTCAGCCCCAGCATTTT
TRBJ2-6 TRBV2 TRBD1 - CASTRDRGLAANVLTF TGTGCCAGCACTCGGGACAGGGGACTCGCGGCCAACGTCCTGACTTTC
TRBJ1-1 TRBV6-5 - - CASTRGTPNTEAFF TGTGCCAGCACCCGGGGGACACCGAACACTGAAGCTTTCTTT
TRBJ1-5 TRBV6-1 TRBD1 - CASSEDRGSNQPQHF TGTGCCAGCAGTGAGGACAGGGGGAGCAATCAGCCCCAGCATTTT
TRBJ2-5 TRBV4-1 - - CASSQSGEWETQYF TGCGCCAGCAGCCAGTCGGGCGAATGGGAGACCCAGTACTTC
TRBJ1-1 TRBV4-1 - - CASSHDPSGNTEAFF TGCGCCAGCAGCCATGATCCTTCGGGCAACACTGAAGCTTTCTTT
TRBJ2-5 TRBV4-2 - few CASSQGTGTSYQETQYF TGTGCCAGCAGCCAGGGGACCGGGACTTCGTACCAAGAGACCCAGTACTTC
TRBJ2-2 TRBV28 - - CASTQRKGGGELFF TGTGCCAGCACTCAGCGAAAGGGTGGCGGGGAGCTGTTTTTT
TRBJ1-2 TRBV2 - - CASSENGYTF TGTGCCAGCAGTGAGAATGGCTACACCTTC
TRBJ1-6 TRBV7-2 - few CASSLEVNSPLHF TGTGCCAGCAGCTTAGAGGTTAATTCACCCCTCCACTTT
TRBJ1-2 TRBV9 - - CASSVAGANYGYTF TGTGCCAGCAGCGTAGCAGGGGCTAACTATGGCTACACCTTC
TRBJ2-7 TRBV30 - - CAWSGPQTTVEQYF TGTGCCTGGAGTGGTCCGCAAACGACCGTCGAGCAGTACTTC
TRBJ1-2 TRBV5-1 TRBD1 - CASSWGGTDIYGYTF TGCGCCAGCAGCTGGGGCGGGACAGATATTTATGGCTACACCTTC
TRBJ1-5 TRBV11-2 - - CASSLDLGQPQHF TGTGCCAGCAGCTTAGATTTGGGCCAGCCCCAGCATTTT
TRBJ2-1 TRBV15 - - CATSRVGSGLDNEQFF TGTGCCACCAGCAGAGTAGGGTCAGGGTTAGACAATGAGCAGTTCTTC
TRBJ1-2 TRBV11-2 - - CASSPSSGTAGYTF TGTGCCAGCAGCCCCTCGTCGGGGACGGCGGGCTACACCTTC